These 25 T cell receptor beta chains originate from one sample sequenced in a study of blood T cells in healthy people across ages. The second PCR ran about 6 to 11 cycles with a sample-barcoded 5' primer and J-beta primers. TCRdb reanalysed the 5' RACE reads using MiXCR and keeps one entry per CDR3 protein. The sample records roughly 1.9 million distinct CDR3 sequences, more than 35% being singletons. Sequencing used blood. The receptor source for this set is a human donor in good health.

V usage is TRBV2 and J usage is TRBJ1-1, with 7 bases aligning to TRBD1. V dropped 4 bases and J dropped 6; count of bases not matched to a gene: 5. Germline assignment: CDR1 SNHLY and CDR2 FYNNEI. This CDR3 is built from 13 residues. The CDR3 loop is CASSGQGIAEAFF. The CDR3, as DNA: TGTGCCAGCAGTGGACAGGGAATTGCTGAAGCTTTCTTT.

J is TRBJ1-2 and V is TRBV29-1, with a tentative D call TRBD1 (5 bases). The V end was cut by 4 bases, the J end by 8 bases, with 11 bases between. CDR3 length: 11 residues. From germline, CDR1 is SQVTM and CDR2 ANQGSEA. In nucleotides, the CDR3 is TGCAGCGTTGCAGGGCTAGGCGGCTACACCTTC. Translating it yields CSVAGLGGYTF. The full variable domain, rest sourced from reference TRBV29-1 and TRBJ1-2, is SAVISQKPSRDICQRGTSLTIQCQVDSQVTMMFWYRQQPGQSLTLIATANQGSEATYESGFVIDKFPISRPNLTFSTLTVSNMSPEDSSIYLCSVAGLGGYTFGSGTRLTVV.

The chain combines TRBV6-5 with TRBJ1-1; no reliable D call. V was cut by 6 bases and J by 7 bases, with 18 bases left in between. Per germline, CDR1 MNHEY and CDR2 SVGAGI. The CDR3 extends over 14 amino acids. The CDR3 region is CASSHRHLHLEAFF. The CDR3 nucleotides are TGTGCCAGCAGCCACCGACACCTTCATCTTGAAGCTTTCTTT.

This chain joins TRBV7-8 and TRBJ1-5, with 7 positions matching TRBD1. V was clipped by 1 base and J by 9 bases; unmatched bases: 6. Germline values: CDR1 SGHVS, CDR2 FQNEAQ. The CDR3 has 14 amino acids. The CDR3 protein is CASSLGGGGRPQHF. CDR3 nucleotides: TGTGCCAGCAGCTTAGGAGGGGGCGGAAGGCCCCAGCATTTT.

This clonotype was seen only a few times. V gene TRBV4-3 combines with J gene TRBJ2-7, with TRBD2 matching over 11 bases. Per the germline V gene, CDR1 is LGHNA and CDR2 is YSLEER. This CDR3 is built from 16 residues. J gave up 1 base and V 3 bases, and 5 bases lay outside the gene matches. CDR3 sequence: CASSQYLAGGSYEQYF. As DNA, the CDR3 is TGCGCCAGCAGCCAGTATCTAGCGGGGGGATCCTACGAGCAGTACTTC.

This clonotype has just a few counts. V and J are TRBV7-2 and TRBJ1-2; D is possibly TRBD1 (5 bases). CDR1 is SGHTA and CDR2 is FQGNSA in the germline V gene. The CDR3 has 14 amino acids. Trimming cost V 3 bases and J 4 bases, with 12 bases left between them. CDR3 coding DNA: TGTGCCAGCAGCTTTAATACGGGACCCTATGGCTACACCTTC. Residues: CASSFNTGPYGYTF.

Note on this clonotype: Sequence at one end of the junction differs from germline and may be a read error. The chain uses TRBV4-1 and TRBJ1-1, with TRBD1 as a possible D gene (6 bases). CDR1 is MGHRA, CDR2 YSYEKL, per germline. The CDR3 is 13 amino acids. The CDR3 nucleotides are TGTGCCAGCAGCCGAGACAGGAACTACGAAGCTTTCTTT. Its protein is CASSRDRNYEAFF.

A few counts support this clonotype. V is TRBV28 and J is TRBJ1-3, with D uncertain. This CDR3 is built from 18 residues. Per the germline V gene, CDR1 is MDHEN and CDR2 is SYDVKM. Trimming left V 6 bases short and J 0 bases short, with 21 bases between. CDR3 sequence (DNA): TGTGCCAGCAGCTTTGAGGCGGCCCTAAACTTCTCTGGAAACACCATATATTTT. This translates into CASSFEAALNFSGNTIYF.

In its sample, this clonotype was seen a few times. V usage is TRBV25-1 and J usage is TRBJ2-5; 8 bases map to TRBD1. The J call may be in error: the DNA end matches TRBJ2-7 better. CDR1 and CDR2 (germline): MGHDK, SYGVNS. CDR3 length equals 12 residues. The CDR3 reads CASAWTGFEQYF. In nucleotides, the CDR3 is TGTGCCAGCGCCTGGACAGGGTTCGAGCAGTACTTC.

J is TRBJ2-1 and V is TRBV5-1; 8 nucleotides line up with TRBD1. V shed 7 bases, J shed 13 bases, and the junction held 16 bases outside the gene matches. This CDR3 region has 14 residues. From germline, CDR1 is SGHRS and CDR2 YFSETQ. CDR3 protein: CASGRTGSRETQFF. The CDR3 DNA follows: TGCGCCAGCGGCCGGACAGGGAGTCGGGAGACCCAGTTCTTC.

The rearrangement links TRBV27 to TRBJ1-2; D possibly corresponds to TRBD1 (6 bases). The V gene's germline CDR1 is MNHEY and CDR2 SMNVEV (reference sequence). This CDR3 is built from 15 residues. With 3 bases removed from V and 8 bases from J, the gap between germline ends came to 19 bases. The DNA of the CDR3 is TGTGCCAGCAGTTTCTCATCGGGACAACGAGGAGGCTACACCTTC. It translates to CASSFSSGQRGGYTF.

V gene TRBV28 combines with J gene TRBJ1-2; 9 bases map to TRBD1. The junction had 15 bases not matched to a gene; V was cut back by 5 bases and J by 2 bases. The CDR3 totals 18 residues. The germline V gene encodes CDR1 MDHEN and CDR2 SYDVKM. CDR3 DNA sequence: TGTGCCAGCAGTACCTCGAAAACACAGGGGGCCCCCAACTATGGCTACACCTTC. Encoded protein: CASSTSKTQGAPNYGYTF.

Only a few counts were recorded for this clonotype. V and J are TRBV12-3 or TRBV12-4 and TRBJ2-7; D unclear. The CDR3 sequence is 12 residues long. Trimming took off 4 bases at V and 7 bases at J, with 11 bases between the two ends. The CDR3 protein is CASSSPLREQYF. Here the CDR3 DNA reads TGTGCCAGCAGTTCCCCTTTGAGGGAGCAGTACTTC.

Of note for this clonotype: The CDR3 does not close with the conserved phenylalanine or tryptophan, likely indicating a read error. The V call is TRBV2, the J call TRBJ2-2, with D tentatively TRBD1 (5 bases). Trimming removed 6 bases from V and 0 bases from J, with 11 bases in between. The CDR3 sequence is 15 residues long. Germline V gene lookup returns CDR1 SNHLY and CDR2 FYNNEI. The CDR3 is CASRHDRANTGELFV. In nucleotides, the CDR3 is TGTGCCAGCAGACACGACAGAGCGAACACCGGGGAGCTGTTTGTT.

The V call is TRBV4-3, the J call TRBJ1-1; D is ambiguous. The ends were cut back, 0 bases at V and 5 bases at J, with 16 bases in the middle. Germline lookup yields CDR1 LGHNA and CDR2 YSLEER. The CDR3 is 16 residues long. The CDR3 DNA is TGCGCCAGCAGCCAAGATAGGAAGGGCCTAACTACTGAAGCTTTCTTT. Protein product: CASSQDRKGLTTEAFF.

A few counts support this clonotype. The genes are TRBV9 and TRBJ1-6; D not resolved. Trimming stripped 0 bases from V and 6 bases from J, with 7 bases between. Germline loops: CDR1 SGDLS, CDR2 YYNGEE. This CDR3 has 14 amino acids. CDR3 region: CASSVGGSNSPLHF. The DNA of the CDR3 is TGTGCCAGCAGCGTAGGCGGGAGTAATTCACCCCTCCACTTT.

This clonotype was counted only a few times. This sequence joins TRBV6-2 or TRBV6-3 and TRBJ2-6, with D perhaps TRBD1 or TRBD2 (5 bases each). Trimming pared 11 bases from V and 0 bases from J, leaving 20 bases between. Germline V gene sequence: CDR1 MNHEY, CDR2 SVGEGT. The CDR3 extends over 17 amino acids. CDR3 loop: CAGLVFPGSSGANVLTF. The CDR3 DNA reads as TGTGCCGGCTTGGTCTTCCCAGGGAGCTCTGGGGCCAACGTCCTGACTTTC.

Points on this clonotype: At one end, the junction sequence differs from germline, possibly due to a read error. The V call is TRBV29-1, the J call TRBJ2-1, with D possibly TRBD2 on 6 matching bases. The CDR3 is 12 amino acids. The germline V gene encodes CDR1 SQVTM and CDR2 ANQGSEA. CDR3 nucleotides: TGCAGCGTTGAAACCTCGGGGGATGAGCAGCTCTTC. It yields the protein CSVETSGDEQLF.

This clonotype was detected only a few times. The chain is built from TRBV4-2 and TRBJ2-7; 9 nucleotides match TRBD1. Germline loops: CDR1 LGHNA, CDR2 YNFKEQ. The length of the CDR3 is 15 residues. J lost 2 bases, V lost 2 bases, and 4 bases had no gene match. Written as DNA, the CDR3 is TGTGCCAGCAGCCAACCCGGACAGGGGACCTACGAGCAGTACTTC. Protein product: CASSQPGQGTYEQYF.

The DNA of the CDR3 is TGCAGTGCTTCACTGGGTGGATCCCTGGGGGAGCAGTACTTC. Encoded protein: CSASLGGSLGEQYF. The V and J genes are TRBV20-1 and TRBJ2-7, with no clear D. The germline V gene has CDR1 DFQATT and CDR2 SNEGSKA (reference sequence). Trimming took off 5 bases at V and 7 bases at J, with 21 bases between the two ends. This CDR3 region has 14 residues.

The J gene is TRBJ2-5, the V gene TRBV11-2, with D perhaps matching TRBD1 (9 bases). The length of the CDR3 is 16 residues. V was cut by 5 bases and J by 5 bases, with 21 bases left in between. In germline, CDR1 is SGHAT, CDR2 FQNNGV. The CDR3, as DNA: TGTGCCAGCAGCCTCGCAGGTAGCGGGACAGGGGAGACCCAGTACTTC. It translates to CASSLAGSGTGETQYF.

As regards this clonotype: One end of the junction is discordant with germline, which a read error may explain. The CDR3 bases are TGTGCCGGCAGCCCCCGATGCTACACCTTC. It codes for CAGSPRCYTF. The genes are TRBV28 and TRBJ1-2; D is unresolved. Germline lookup yields CDR1 MDHEN and CDR2 SYDVKM. The CDR3 contains 10 residues.

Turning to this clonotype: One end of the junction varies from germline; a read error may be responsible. Here the CDR3 DNA reads TGTACCAGCAGGTCAGGAGTTAATGAAAAACTGTTTTTT. Its protein product is CTSRSGVNEKLFF. V and J are TRBV27 and TRBJ1-4; no clear D. This CDR3 is built from 13 residues. The germline V gene encodes CDR1 MNHEY and CDR2 SMNVEV (reference sequence).

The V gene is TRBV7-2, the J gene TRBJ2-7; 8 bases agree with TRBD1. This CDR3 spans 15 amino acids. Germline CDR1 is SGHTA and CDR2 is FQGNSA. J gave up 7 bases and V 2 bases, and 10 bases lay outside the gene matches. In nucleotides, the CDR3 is TGTGCCAGCAGCTTACAAGCACAGGGGGTAGGGGAGCAGTACTTC. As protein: CASSLQAQGVGEQYF. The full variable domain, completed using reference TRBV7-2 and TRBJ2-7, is GAGVSQSPSNKVTEKGKDVELRCDPISGHTALYWYRQSLGQGLEFLIYFQGNSAPDKSGLPSDRFSAERTGGSVSTLTIQRTQQEDSAVYLCASSLQAQGVGEQYFGPGTRLTVT.

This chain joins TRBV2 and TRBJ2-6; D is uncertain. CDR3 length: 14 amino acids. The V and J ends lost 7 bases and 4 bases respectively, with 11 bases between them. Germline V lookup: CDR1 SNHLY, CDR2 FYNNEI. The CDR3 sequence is CASIGSSGANVLTF. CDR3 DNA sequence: TGTGCCAGCATTGGTAGCTCCGGGGCCAACGTCCTGACTTTC. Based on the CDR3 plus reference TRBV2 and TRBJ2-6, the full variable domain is EPEVTQTPSHQVTQMGQEVILRCVPISNHLYFYWYRQILGQKVEFLVSFYNNEISEKSEIFDDQFSVERPDGSNFTLKIRSTKLEDSAMYFCASIGSSGANVLTFGAGSRLTVL.